The entry below describes one T cell receptor (beta chain). This clonotype was seen only a few times. It lacks a known antigen. The junction and the germline gene differ at one end; a read error may be behind it. This record belongs to a study of human T cells and chemical hapten exposure (dated by TCRdb to about 2021). About the study as a whole: Libraries were pooled for sequencing, and variation in per-sample TCR yields was attributed mainly to small differences in library volumes within the pool. This study followed changes in the peripheral blood TCR repertoire in vivo during primary and secondary sensitization of alopecia patients to the hapten diphenylcyclopropenone (DPC). Each blood RNA sample was used to sequence both TCR alpha and TCR beta chains.

Results and caveats for the whole study, not just this receptor: Repeated subsampling changed both the strength of the expansion versus patch-test correlation and the threshold at which the correlation became significant. DPC sensitization did not change the number of TCRs with a frequency above 1 in 1000, and there was no evidence of changes in global repertoire structure.

Total RNA was isolated from unfractionated whole blood collected in Tempus Blood RNA tubes. A handful of healthy volunteers acted as controls for TCR sequencing and had blood drawn at day 0, 2 weeks and 6 weeks. Library preparation employed 5' RACE. Sequencing was performed on an Illumina MiSeq. During library preparation, unique molecular identifiers were attached to individual cDNA molecules so that TCRs could be counted quantitatively and reproducibly. On the study's bioinformatics: Samples had a median of approximately 93,000 TCRs, with a range from 23,224 to 690,600. The Decombinator software suite was used to annotate the V, J and CDR3 of the TCR reads. For PS versus PT1 abundance plots, all samples were subsampled to the same number of TCRs (28,000). Expanded TCRs were defined as absent before sensitization and observed at least eight times at the 2-week time point. The raw public data were reprocessed by TCRdb itself: fastp quality trimming at Q25, MiXCR clonotype calling, in-frame beta chains only. Rows matching on CDR3 protein sequence are summarized as one entry with the most common DNA and genes. The V and J calls were not made by the authors but by TCRdb's processing. In this sample the table shows tens of thousands of distinct CDR3 sequences, about 8.4% of which occur a single time. The leading ten clones occupy about 2.2% of the sample.

This sequence originates from a male donor in good health.

The bases read TGTAGCCAGCGGTCCGCAGATACGCAGTATTTT. It translates to CSQRSADTQYF. The sequence links TRBV29-1 to TRBJ2-3, and the D gene may be TRBD2, 5 bases matching. The CDR3 runs 11 residues from the cysteine to the phenylalanine. Here the CDR3 DNA is all that survives: 33 bases in frame from base 1. CDR1 SQVTM and CDR2 ANQGSEA are derived from the germline V gene.